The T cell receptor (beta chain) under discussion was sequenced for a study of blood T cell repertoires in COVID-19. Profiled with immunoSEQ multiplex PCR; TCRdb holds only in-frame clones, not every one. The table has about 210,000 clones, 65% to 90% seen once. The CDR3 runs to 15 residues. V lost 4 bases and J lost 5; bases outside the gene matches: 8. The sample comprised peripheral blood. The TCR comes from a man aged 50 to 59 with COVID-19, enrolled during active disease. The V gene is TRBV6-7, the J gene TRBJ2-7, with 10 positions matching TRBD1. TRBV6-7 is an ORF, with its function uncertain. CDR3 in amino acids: CASSSPDRGRHEQYF. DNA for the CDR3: TGTGCCAGCAGTTCCCCGGACAGGGGGAGGCACGAGCAGTACTTC.